This entry lists 17 T cell receptor beta chains sequenced from one sample in a study of T-cell reconstitution after alpha-beta-depleted transplantation in children. Preparation of the TCRbeta library involved a method that used unique molecular identifiers. MiXCR, applied by TCRdb to the PCR reads, yields one record per CDR3 protein. The sample has 170,000 or so distinct CDR3 sequences, approximately 7% seen once. Sequencing was performed on PBMCs from the stem cell graft donor, taken from the stem cell graft. These receptors all come from a human donor who donated a stem cell graft to a child with Wiskott-Aldrich syndrome.

This clonotype has at least ten counts. Written as DNA, the CDR3 is TGTGCCAGCGCCCAGGGCGGTAGCTCCTACAATGAGCAGTTCTTC. This gives the protein CASAQGGSSYNEQFF. V is TRBV12-3 or TRBV12-4 and J is TRBJ2-1; D possibly corresponds to TRBD1 (5 bases). Trimming shortened V by 8 bases and J by 0 bases, and 14 bases separated the two germline ends. This CDR3 contains 15 residues.

This clonotype occurred many times. The rearrangement uses TRBV10-3 and TRBJ2-2, with TRBD2 matching 7 bases. V gave up 4 bases and J gave up 7 bases; unmatched junction bases: 9. Germline CDR1 and CDR2: ENHRY and SYGVKD. The CDR3 is made up of 15 amino acids. DNA of the CDR3: TGTGCCATCAGTGTGGGCGGGACTACCGGCGGGGAGCTGTTTTTT. Translation: CAISVGGTTGGELFF.

This clonotype was counted many times. This chain uses TRBV30 with TRBJ1-2; 11 bases are a match to TRBD1. The V and J ends lost 2 bases and 7 bases, in that order; junction bases with no gene match: 9. Looked up from germline, CDR1 is GTSNPN and CDR2 is SVGIG (reference sequence). The CDR3 has 15 residues. The CDR3 spells CAWSHSGQGAGGYTF. The DNA for the CDR3 is TGTGCCTGGAGTCACTCCGGACAGGGGGCTGGTGGCTACACCTTC. The full variable domain, with the rest looked up from reference TRBV30 and TRBJ1-2, is SQTIHQWPATLVQPVGSPLSLECTVEGTSNPNLYWYRQAAGRGLQLLFYSVGIGQISSEVPQNLSASRPQDRQFILSSKKLLLSDSGFYLCAWSHSGQGAGGYTFGSGTRLTVV.

This clonotype was recorded many times. The rearrangement joins TRBV12-3 or TRBV12-4 to TRBJ1-3, with 8 bases identical to TRBD1. V was clipped by 4 bases and J by 0 bases; unmatched bases: 11. There are 18 residues in the CDR3. CDR3 nucleotide sequence: TGTGCCAGCAGTTCTCGGGACAGGCCAACTTACTCTGGAAACACCATATATTTT. It is translated as CASSSRDRPTYSGNTIYF.

At least ten counts were recorded for this clonotype. V gene TRBV7-8 combines with J gene TRBJ2-5; TRBD2 aligns across 8 bases. Per germline, CDR1 SGHVS and CDR2 FQNEAQ. The CDR3 is 16 amino acids. Losses at the gene ends were 8 bases for V and 5 bases for J; bases not matched to a gene: 16. The CDR3 coding sequence is TGTGCCAGCTCCGACGGGCTTAGGGGACTAGAGGAGACCCAGTACTTC. This encodes CASSDGLRGLEETQYF. Based on the CDR3 plus reference TRBV7-8 and TRBJ2-5, the full variable domain is GAGVSQSPRYKVAKRGQDVALRCDPISGHVSLFWYQQALGQGPEFLTYFQNEAQLDKSGLPSDRFFAERPEGSVSTLKIQRTQQEDSAVYLCASSDGLRGLEETQYFGPGTRLLVL.

This clonotype has at least ten counts. The V call is TRBV29-1, the J call TRBJ2-1; 8 bases align to TRBD2. V gave up 0 bases and J gave up 3 bases; unmatched junction bases: 7. This CDR3 is built from 16 residues. Germline CDR1 SQVTM, CDR2 ANQGSEA. CDR3 nucleotide sequence: TGCAGCGTTGAAGAACCTCAGCGGGGGAGCTACAATGAGCAGTTCTTC. Its translation is CSVEEPQRGSYNEQFF.

At least ten counts were recorded for this clonotype. This chain uses TRBV10-3 with TRBJ2-1, with TRBD1 matching over 7 bases. This CDR3 has 14 amino acids. The germline gives CDR1 ENHRY, CDR2 SYGVKD. J was trimmed by 7 bases and V by 10 bases; bases with no gene match: 13. In DNA form, the CDR3 reads TGTGCCACCAAGCCCGGGACAGTAGGGAATGAGCAGTTCTTC. The encoded protein is CATKPGTVGNEQFF.

This clonotype was detected ten times or more. CDR3 bases: TGTGCCAGCAGTGCCAATGGGGGGTATCAGCCCCAGCATTTT. The encoded protein is CASSANGGYQPQHF. The J gene is TRBJ1-5, the V gene TRBV25-1, with a tentative D call TRBD1 (5 bases). The CDR3 spans 14 residues. Germline V gene data show CDR1 as MGHDK and CDR2 as SYGVNS. Trimming stripped 4 bases from V and 5 bases from J, with 12 bases between.

This clonotype has a handful of counts. The chain links TRBV19 to TRBJ2-7; perhaps TRBD2 as D (6 bases). Trimming shortened V by 5 bases and J by 2 bases, and 13 bases separated the two germline ends. Germline-derived CDR1 and CDR2 are LNHDA and SQIVND (reference sequence). This CDR3 is 14 amino acids long. CDR3 sequence reads: CASSHRDSTYEQYF. Here the CDR3 DNA reads TGTGCCAGTAGTCACCGGGACTCGACCTACGAGCAGTACTTC.

At least ten counts were recorded for this clonotype. The chain links TRBV5-1 to TRBJ1-4; D gene uncertain. Germline-derived CDR1 and CDR2 are SGHRS and YFSETQ. Trimming took 2 bases from V and 0 from J, leaving 14 bases between them. The CDR3 runs to 17 residues. The CDR3 reads CASSLRAPLSTNEKLFF. DNA for the CDR3: TGCGCCAGCAGCTTAAGGGCACCCCTTTCAACTAATGAAAAACTGTTTTTT.

The chain joins TRBV7-2 to TRBJ2-1, with 10 bases aligning to TRBD1. Per germline, CDR1 SGHTA and CDR2 FQGNSA. The CDR3 runs to 16 residues. V lost 5 bases and J lost 4; bases outside the gene matches: 8. Written as DNA, the CDR3 is TGTGCCAGCAGCCTAACCGGGACAGGGGCATACAATGAGCAGTTCTTC. Translating gives CASSLTGTGAYNEQFF.

This clonotype was found many times. The CDR3 nucleotides read TGTGCCAGCAGTGTTCACAGGGGGATCAACTATGGCTACACCTTC. It specifies CASSVHRGINYGYTF. The V call is TRBV6-1, the J call TRBJ1-2; 8 bases map to TRBD1. Germline V gene sequence: CDR1 MNHNS, CDR2 SASEGT. There are 15 residues in the CDR3. Trimming removed 4 bases from V and 2 bases from J; junction bases left unmatched: 6.

This clonotype showed up many times. This chain joins TRBV28 and TRBJ2-7; D unclear. Looked up from germline, CDR1 is MDHEN and CDR2 is SYDVKM. The ends were cut back, 8 bases at V and 3 bases at J, with 11 bases in the middle. This CDR3 has 12 residues. In nucleotides, the CDR3 is TGTGCCAGCGGGAAGTCAAACTACGAGCAGTACTTC. Amino acid sequence: CASGKSNYEQYF.

This chain connects TRBV24-1 to TRBJ2-1; no firm D call. V lost 3 bases to trimming and J lost 3 bases, with 11 bases between them. Germline CDR1 and CDR2: KGHDR and SFDVKD. The CDR3 sequence is 15 residues long. As DNA, the CDR3 is TGTGCCACCAGTGATCGGTACGGGCTCTACAATGAGCAGTTCTTC. This codes for CATSDRYGLYNEQFF.

This clonotype was seen repeatedly, ten times or more. V is TRBV5-5 and J is TRBJ2-3, with D perhaps assigned TRBD1 or TRBD2 (6 bases each). The V end was cut by 3 bases, the J end by 5 bases, with 13 bases between. Germline V CDR1 and CDR2: SGHKS, YYEKEE (reference sequence). CDR3 length: 14 residues. The CDR3 DNA follows: TGTGCCAGCAGCTCGGGGGCGGCCCAAGATACGCAGTATTTT. This sequence encodes CASSSGAAQDTQYF.

The sample holds many counts of this clonotype. This sequence joins TRBV11-2 and TRBJ2-3; TRBD2 matches 11 bases. Germline V gene data show CDR1 as SGHAT and CDR2 as FQNNGV. The CDR3 sequence is 16 residues long. J was trimmed by 1 base and V by 2 bases; bases with no gene match: 2. The CDR3 is CASSLLTSGGTDTQYF. The CDR3 coding sequence is TGTGCCAGCAGCTTATTGACTAGCGGGGGCACAGATACGCAGTATTTT.

This chain links TRBV12-3 or TRBV12-4 with TRBJ2-2; 10 bases map to TRBD1. The CDR3 is 15 amino acids. V was clipped by 0 bases and J by 6 bases; unmatched bases: 1. CDR3 coding DNA: TGTGCCAGCAGTTTAGCGGACAGGGGGTCCGGGGAGCTGTTTTTT. It encodes CASSLADRGSGELFF.